These 19 T cell receptor beta chains came from one sample sequenced in a study of human T cells and chemical hapten exposure. TCRdb re-called the RACE reads through MiXCR, storing one row per CDR3 protein. The sample lists over 150,000 distinct CDR3 sequences; 28% were seen once. Time point indicated: patch test 3, about 24 weeks after DPC sensitization. The treatment here: therapeutic diphenylcyclopropenone sensitization with weekly scalp DPC. The sequences come from whole blood, collected in connection with sensitization to the hapten diphenylcyclopropenone (DPC). The receptors shown here come from a woman between 18 and 29 years old with alopecia areata. Some clones in this sample may be carry-over from other donors' samples.

The chain carries TRBV29-1 and TRBJ1-1; 12 bases are shared with TRBD1. In germline, CDR1 is SQVTM, CDR2 ANQGSEA. After removal of 3 bases from V and 11 bases from J, the junction contained 4 bases not matched to a gene. This CDR3 spans 12 amino acids. CDR3 DNA sequence: TGCAGCGTTGAGGGACAGGGGGCTTATGCTTTCTTT. Translation: CSVEGQGAYAFF.

The chain links TRBV20-1 to TRBJ1-5; tentative D call: TRBD1 (5 bases). The CDR3 has 16 amino acids. Germline CDR1 DFQATT, CDR2 SNEGSKA (reference sequence). V was pared by 5 bases and J by 4 bases, with 21 bases between. The CDR3 region is CSAPGHSKRGNQPQHF. Here the CDR3 DNA reads TGCAGTGCTCCCGGACATTCCAAAAGGGGAAATCAGCCCCAGCATTTT.

In this sample, this clonotype turned up a few times. The chain links TRBV5-6 to TRBJ2-3, with 7 bases aligning to TRBD1. This CDR3 has 15 residues. V lost 5 bases, J lost 5 bases, and 11 bases stayed unmatched. Germline V gene data show CDR1 as SGHDT and CDR2 as YYEEEE. The CDR3 is CASSFLQGPGDTQYF. The CDR3 region has the DNA TGTGCCAGCAGTTTCCTACAGGGGCCGGGAGATACGCAGTATTTT.

This clonotype was seen a handful of times. This chain uses TRBV12-3 or TRBV12-4 with TRBJ1-1, with D possibly matching TRBD1 (5 bases). Between the trimmed V and J ends, which lost 1 base and 5 bases, there was a span of 14 bases. The CDR3 covers 15 residues. DNA of the CDR3: TGTGCCAGCAGTTTAGTGTGGGGGAGAAGGACTGAAGCTTTCTTT. It codes for CASSLVWGRRTEAFF.

This clonotype was counted between two and nine times. The rearrangement uses TRBV20-1 and TRBJ1-2; 9 nucleotides align to TRBD1. V shed 1 base, J shed 3 bases, and the junction held 3 bases outside the gene matches. The CDR3 runs to 14 residues. Germline V gene lookup returns CDR1 DFQATT and CDR2 SNEGSKA (reference sequence). The CDR3 DNA reads as TGCAGTGCTAGAGGACAGGGGGATGACTATGGCTACACCTTC. Translating it yields CSARGQGDDYGYTF.

The chain joins TRBV10-3 to TRBJ2-1, with 8 bases identical to TRBD2. The ends lost 0 bases at V and 8 bases at J; junction bases unmatched: 3. Germline V gene sequence: CDR1 ENHRY, CDR2 SYGVKD. CDR3 length: 14 residues. The CDR3 DNA sequence: TGTGCCATCAGTGAGTCCGGGAGGGGCGATGAGCAGTTCTTC. Its translation is CAISESGRGDEQFF.

The chain employs TRBV29-1 and TRBJ1-1; the D gene is possibly TRBD1 (6 bases). This CDR3 spans 13 amino acids. Trimming took off 7 bases at V and 4 bases at J, with 16 bases between the two ends. Germline V lookup: CDR1 SQVTM, CDR2 ANQGSEA. CDR3 amino acids: CSGNRVLGTEAFF. The CDR3, as DNA: TGCAGCGGCAACAGGGTATTGGGCACTGAAGCTTTCTTT.

The rearrangement links TRBV20-1 to TRBJ2-5, with D possibly being TRBD2 (6 bases). CDR1 DFQATT and CDR2 SNEGSKA come from the germline V gene (reference sequence). Trimming took off 5 bases at V and 2 bases at J, with 12 bases between the two ends. The CDR3 is 13 residues long. The CDR3 reads CSAGRSTQETQYF. CDR3 DNA sequence: TGCAGTGCTGGGAGGTCCACACAAGAGACCCAGTACTTC.

This clonotype showed up just a few times. The CDR3 sequence is CSGAGTEEKLFF. Written as DNA, the CDR3 is TGCAGCGGAGCCGGGACGGAAGAAAAACTGTTTTTT. V usage is TRBV29-1 and J usage is TRBJ1-4, with D possibly matching TRBD1 (5 bases). Germline V gene lookup returns CDR1 SQVTM and CDR2 ANQGSEA. With 7 bases removed from V and 8 bases from J, the gap between germline ends came to 14 bases. CDR3 length equals 12 residues.

The chain employs TRBV7-9 and TRBJ2-1; no clear D gene. The germline V gene encodes CDR1 SEHNR and CDR2 FQNEAQ (reference sequence). With 5 bases removed from V and 4 bases from J, the gap between germline ends came to 6 bases. The CDR3 totals 12 residues. For the CDR3, the DNA is TGTGCCAGCAGCGCCAAGTACAATGAGCAGTTCTTC. This gives the protein CASSAKYNEQFF.

This clonotype was seen more than once but under ten times. The CDR3 coding sequence is TGTGCCAGCAGTTTAACTAGTGGGGCGCTCTGGCAGTACTTC. Its translation: CASSLTSGALWQYF. The chain employs TRBV27 and TRBJ2-7; D tentatively fits TRBD1 or TRBD2 (5 bases each). The CDR3 sequence is 14 residues long. Trimming stripped 2 bases from V and 9 bases from J, with 17 bases between. CDR1 is MNHEY and CDR2 is SMNVEV in the germline V gene (reference sequence).

This chain joins TRBV29-1 and TRBJ2-2; TRBD1 might be the D (5 bases). The CDR3 runs 14 residues. Looked up from germline, CDR1 is SQVTM and CDR2 is ANQGSEA. V was clipped by 1 base and J by 6 bases, with 12 bases between them. In DNA form, the CDR3 reads TGCAGCGTTGAAGGGATCGAAGGGGCCGGGGAGCTGTTTTTT. Its protein is CSVEGIEGAGELFF.

To note about this clonotype: The junction does not match germline at one end; this may be a read error. This chain joins TRBV5-1 and TRBJ1-1, with D possibly matching TRBD1 (5 bases). The length of the CDR3 is 16 residues. CDR1 and CDR2 from the germline V gene are SGHRS and YFSETQ. This CDR3 reads CASSSLAAGGNSEAFF. The CDR3 DNA is TGCGCCAGCTCTTCCCTCGCGGCGGGGGGGAACTCTGAAGCTTTCTTT.

This clonotype was seen a few times. V is TRBV25-1 and J is TRBJ2-1; 8 nucleotides align to TRBD1. CDR1 and CDR2 (germline): MGHDK, SYGVNS. The length of the CDR3 is 15 residues. The V gene end was trimmed by 4 bases and the J gene end by 8 bases; junction bases not matched to a gene: 10. The CDR3 region has the DNA TGTGCCAGCAGTGGCCGGGACAGGTCCTCTGATGAGCAGTTCTTC. Its translation is CASSGRDRSSDEQFF.

The gene calls are TRBV20-1 and TRBJ1-5, with 7 bases lining up with TRBD1. The J segment lost 6 bases and the V segment lost 0 bases, leaving 14 bases of the junction unmatched. Germline lookup yields CDR1 DFQATT and CDR2 SNEGSKA (reference sequence). CDR3 length equals 17 residues. In nucleotides, the CDR3 is TGCAGTGCTAGAGATTCAGGGGGTGTGAGTGTGATTCAGCCCCAGCATTTT. Its protein product is CSARDSGGVSVIQPQHF.

In this sample, this clonotype turned up many times. The gene calls are TRBV20-1 and TRBJ2-1; D is perhaps TRBD1 (6 bases). CDR3 size: 14 residues. V shed 4 bases and J shed 0 bases, with 10 bases lying between them. Germline values: CDR1 DFQATT, CDR2 SNEGSKA (reference sequence). The CDR3 bases are TGCAGTGCTATAAGGGGGAGCTCCTACAATGAGCAGTTCTTC. Translated: CSAIRGSSYNEQFF.

CDR3 sequence (DNA): TGCAGCGTTAACTTGTTGACGACCGTAAGCTCCTACGAGCAGTACTTC. This sequence encodes CSVNLLTTVSSYEQYF. V gene TRBV29-1 combines with J gene TRBJ2-7; no clear D. The CDR3 is 16 residues long. V was shortened by 5 bases and J by 0 bases, with 20 bases between the two germline ends. The germline CDR1 and CDR2 sequences are SQVTM and ANQGSEA.

This clonotype has a handful of counts. The chain has TRBV20-1 and TRBJ2-1; tentatively, D is TRBD1 or TRBD2 (6 bases each). The germline V and J ends were trimmed by 6 bases and 8 bases, with 14 bases remaining between them. This CDR3 is built from 12 residues. Germline values: CDR1 DFQATT, CDR2 SNEGSKA (reference sequence). CDR3 nucleotides: TGCAGTGCATCGGTTAGGGGGGATGAGCAGTTCTTC. It codes for CSASVRGDEQFF.

J is TRBJ1-1 and V is TRBV5-1; tentatively, D is TRBD1 (5 bases). This CDR3 spans 15 amino acids. Germline V CDR1 and CDR2: SGHRS, YFSETQ. The V and J ends lost 4 bases and 10 bases respectively, with 23 bases between them. This CDR3 reads CASSDTFLAGQGAFF. The CDR3 DNA is TGCGCCAGCAGCGATACTTTTCTGGCAGGCCAGGGAGCTTTCTTT.